This T cell receptor beta chain was recovered during a study of OX40 agonist ivuxolimab in advanced cancers. Study information: Of mixed ages from about 23 to 85 and averaging approximately 60 years, the group was roughly 85% male. The study reported partial responses in three patients: one hepatocellular carcinoma, two cutaneous melanoma.

This clone was found once. What it recognizes is unknown. J was trimmed by 6 bases and V by 5 bases; bases with no gene match: 3. The germline V gene has CDR1 SEHNR and CDR2 FQNEAQ (reference sequence). The CDR3 is 14 amino acids. Study outcomes and limitations: Dosing at 0.1 to 3.0 mg/kg was accompanied by clonal expansion of CD4+ and CD8+ blood T cells by week 6.

TCRdb's table, derived via immunoSEQ multiplex PCR, lists solely in-frame clones and lacks some. The sample contains tens of thousands of clones, 65% to 85% of which appear only once. Sample: CD4+ or CD8+ T cells sorted from blood, taken in a trial of the OX40 agonist ivuxolimab. The clonotype comes from an adult with an advanced solid tumor such as melanoma, head and neck, liver or kidney cancer. The chain carries TRBV7-9 and TRBJ2-1, with 11 bases aligning to TRBD2. The CDR3: CASSRLAGINEQFF. CDR3 sequence (DNA): TGTGCCAGCAGCCGACTAGCGGGAATCAATGAGCAGTTCTTC.